This entry concerns a single T cell receptor beta chain. As yet, its antigen is unknown. The data are from a study of response to subunit inactivated influenza vaccine. Each CDR3 protein is one row after TCRdb ran MiXCR on the RT-PCR reads. This table holds 610,000 or so distinct CDR3 sequences, 13% to 15% found once. CDR1 is SEHNR, CDR2 FQNEAQ, per germline (reference sequence). This CDR3 is 15 amino acids long. The germline V and J ends were trimmed by 4 bases and 3 bases, with 13 bases remaining between them. Whole-study results and caveats: It was suggested by the authors that few new T cells are recruited by each seasonal influenza vaccination.

The rearrangement joins TRBV7-9 to TRBJ2-1, with D possibly being TRBD1 or TRBD2 (5 bases each). The sample consisted of PBMCs from blood, taken 11 to 12 days after vaccination. This TCR derives from a man aged 50 to 59 who received an inactivated influenza vaccine. The CDR3 bases are TGTGCCAGCAGCTCGAGGGGACGAAACTACAATGAGCAGTTCTTC. Amino acids: CASSSRGRNYNEQFF.